This is a list of T cell receptor beta chains from one sample in a study of radiation and T cells in renal cell carcinoma. Some clones are missing from TCRdb's copy, which holds only in-frame ones; the method was immunoSEQ multiplex PCR. Found here are about 130,000 clones, around 84% of them singletons; the top ten hold 2.5% to 3.5%. This sample comprised blood, obtained from a patient whose treatment included radiotherapy and nephrectomy. The receptors shown here come from a woman aged 55-75 years with renal cell carcinoma. CDR3s include the opening cysteine and the closing phenylalanine or tryptophan. Fields, in order: V gene, D gene, clone size, J gene, CDR3 DNA, CDR3 protein. The D gene is left open where the match is weak. Clone size, where shown, is once, few, many, or a class for clones that have expanded.

v_call: TRBV6-1; d_call: -; clone_size: -; j_call: TRBJ1-5; cdr3_nt: TGTGCCAGCAGTGAACAGGGGAACCAGCCCCAGCATTTT; cdr3_aa: CASSEQGNQPQHF
v_call: TRBV5-1; d_call: -; clone_size: -; j_call: TRBJ2-5; cdr3_nt: TGCGCCAGCAGCTGGAGCCGGGACCCACTTAGGGAGACCCAGTACTTC; cdr3_aa: CASSWSRDPLRETQYF
v_call: TRBV19; d_call: -; clone_size: once; j_call: TRBJ2-6; cdr3_nt: TGTGCCACCGTTAGGGGGGAAGATTACTCTGGGGCCAACGTCCTGACTTTC; cdr3_aa: CATVRGEDYSGANVLTF
v_call: TRBV19; d_call: -; clone_size: -; j_call: TRBJ2-7; cdr3_nt: TGTGCCAGTAGTGGAACAGGGAATCCCTACGAGCAGTACTTC; cdr3_aa: CASSGTGNPYEQYF
v_call: TRBV7-2; d_call: -; clone_size: -; j_call: TRBJ1-1; cdr3_nt: TGTGCCAGCAGCTTCTCCGACACTGAAGCTTTCTTT; cdr3_aa: CASSFSDTEAFF
v_call: TRBV7-3; d_call: -; clone_size: few; j_call: TRBJ2-7; cdr3_nt: TGTGCCAGCAGCTTAAATCCCGGCGGAACCTCCTACGAGCAGTACTTC; cdr3_aa: CASSLNPGGTSYEQYF
v_call: TRBV7-9; d_call: -; clone_size: once; j_call: TRBJ1-2; cdr3_nt: TGTGCCAGCAGCGGGGGGGCCGGTCGGGACGGCTACACCTTC; cdr3_aa: CASSGGAGRDGYTF
v_call: TRBV19; d_call: -; clone_size: few; j_call: TRBJ1-1; cdr3_nt: TGTGCCAGTAGTATGCGGACAGAACCGAACACTGAAGCTTTCTTT; cdr3_aa: CASSMRTEPNTEAFF
v_call: TRBV5-8; d_call: TRBD1; clone_size: -; j_call: TRBJ1-5; cdr3_nt: TGTGCCAGCAGCTTGGCGGTCAGGGGGATGAGCAATCAGCCCCAGCATTTT; cdr3_aa: CASSLAVRGMSNQPQHF
v_call: TRBV19; d_call: TRBD1; clone_size: -; j_call: TRBJ1-5; cdr3_nt: TGTGCCAGTAGTCCCTTTGACAGGGGAAATCAGCCCCAGCATTTT; cdr3_aa: CASSPFDRGNQPQHF
v_call: TRBV9; d_call: TRBD2; clone_size: -; j_call: TRBJ2-1; cdr3_nt: TGTGCCAGCAGCGTAGATCAGAGGGCTAGCGGATACAATGAGCAGTTCTTC; cdr3_aa: CASSVDQRASGYNEQFF
v_call: TRBV27; d_call: -; clone_size: once; j_call: TRBJ1-4; cdr3_nt: TGTGCCAGCAAAAAGACGACAGTCGGAAATGAAAAACTGTTTTTT; cdr3_aa: CASKKTTVGNEKLFF
v_call: TRBV13; d_call: TRBD1; clone_size: -; j_call: TRBJ1-1; cdr3_nt: TGTGCCAGCAGCTTAGCACAGGGGGGGGTTGAAGCTTTCTTT; cdr3_aa: CASSLAQGGVEAFF
v_call: TRBV27; d_call: TRBD2; clone_size: -; j_call: TRBJ2-7; cdr3_nt: TGTGCCAGCAGTCCCCTCGGACTAGCGGGCCGGTCCTACGAGCAGTACTTC; cdr3_aa: CASSPLGLAGRSYEQYF
v_call: TRBV7-9; d_call: -; clone_size: -; j_call: TRBJ1-1; cdr3_nt: TGTGCCAGCAGCCCCCCTTGGGGGGTTGGGGCTGAAGCTTTCTTT; cdr3_aa: CASSPPWGVGAEAFF
v_call: TRBV28; d_call: TRBD2; clone_size: -; j_call: TRBJ2-1; cdr3_nt: TGTGCCAGCAGTTTAACCGGGGGGAACAATGAGCAGTTCTTC; cdr3_aa: CASSLTGGNNEQFF
v_call: TRBV2; d_call: TRBD1; clone_size: -; j_call: TRBJ2-4; cdr3_nt: TGTGCCAGCAGTGAATCAAAAGACAGGGGGGGCGCCAAAAACATTCAGTACTTC; cdr3_aa: CASSESKDRGGAKNIQYF
v_call: TRBV4-1; d_call: TRBD2; clone_size: -; j_call: TRBJ2-1; cdr3_nt: TGCGCCAGCAGCCAAAGGACTAGCGGGACAAACAATGAGCAGTTCTTC; cdr3_aa: CASSQRTSGTNNEQFF
v_call: TRBV7-2; d_call: -; clone_size: -; j_call: TRBJ2-3; cdr3_nt: TGTGCCAGCAGCTTAGGCCAGGGGCACACAGATACGCAGTATTTT; cdr3_aa: CASSLGQGHTDTQYF
v_call: TRBV20-1; d_call: -; clone_size: -; j_call: TRBJ2-7; cdr3_nt: TGCAGTGCCCATGACAGGTACGAGCAGTACTTC; cdr3_aa: CSAHDRYEQYF
v_call: TRBV7-9; d_call: -; clone_size: few; j_call: TRBJ1-1; cdr3_nt: TGTGCCAGCGGTTGGGGAGGTAGGACTGAAGCTTTCTTT; cdr3_aa: CASGWGGRTEAFF
v_call: TRBV5-6; d_call: -; clone_size: -; j_call: TRBJ2-2; cdr3_nt: TGTGCCAGCAGCCCCCCGTGGGGGACTTCGAACACCGGGGAGCTGTTTTTT; cdr3_aa: CASSPPWGTSNTGELFF
v_call: TRBV4-1; d_call: -; clone_size: -; j_call: TRBJ1-1; cdr3_nt: TGCGCCAGCAAGGTAAACCAGAACACTGAAGCTTTCTTT; cdr3_aa: CASKVNQNTEAFF
v_call: TRBV19; d_call: -; clone_size: -; j_call: TRBJ1-6; cdr3_nt: TGTGCCAGTAGTACCCCCCTCTCCGCAGGGACTTCACCCCTCCACTTT; cdr3_aa: CASSTPLSAGTSPLHF
v_call: TRBV27; d_call: -; clone_size: -; j_call: TRBJ1-5; cdr3_nt: TGTGCCAGCAGTTTAGCCGGAAGCAATCAGCCCCAGCATTTT; cdr3_aa: CASSLAGSNQPQHF
v_call: TRBV5-4; d_call: -; clone_size: -; j_call: TRBJ2-1; cdr3_nt: TGTGCCAGCAGCTTGTCCGCGGGGAGGTCCCGCGGTAGCAATGAGCAGTTCTTC; cdr3_aa: CASSLSAGRSRGSNEQFF
v_call: TRBV6-6; d_call: TRBD1; clone_size: -; j_call: TRBJ1-5; cdr3_nt: TGTGCCGGCAGTTACTCGACAGGGGGGAGCAATCAGCCCCAGCATTTT; cdr3_aa: CAGSYSTGGSNQPQHF
v_call: TRBV5-1; d_call: -; clone_size: -; j_call: TRBJ2-7; cdr3_nt: TGCGCCAGCAGCCCGACGGGGCCGCCTTTCTACGAGCAGTACTTC; cdr3_aa: CASSPTGPPFYEQYF
v_call: TRBV5-1; d_call: -; clone_size: -; j_call: TRBJ2-1; cdr3_nt: TGCGCCAGCAGCTTGGAGTCGGCTTACAATGAGCAGTTCTTC; cdr3_aa: CASSLESAYNEQFF
v_call: TRBV11-1; d_call: TRBD1; clone_size: -; j_call: TRBJ1-1; cdr3_nt: TGTGCCAGCAGCTCCCTAGACAGGGGCCCAATTCAGAACACTGAAGCTTTCTTT; cdr3_aa: CASSSLDRGPIQNTEAFF
v_call: TRBV4-2; d_call: TRBD1; clone_size: -; j_call: TRBJ1-1; cdr3_nt: TGTGCCAGCAGCCAAAAATACCGGGACAGGGCTCATACTGAAGCTTTCTTT; cdr3_aa: CASSQKYRDRAHTEAFF
v_call: TRBV9; d_call: TRBD1; clone_size: -; j_call: TRBJ2-3; cdr3_nt: TGTGCCAGCAGCGCCCCAGGGGACAGGGTGTATTTT; cdr3_aa: CASSAPGDRVYF
v_call: TRBV6-1; d_call: -; clone_size: -; j_call: TRBJ1-6; cdr3_nt: TGTGCCAGCAGTGAATTTACCACGACGTCCAGGGTAGGGTCACCCCTCCACTTT; cdr3_aa: CASSEFTTTSRVGSPLHF
v_call: TRBV7-2; d_call: -; clone_size: -; j_call: TRBJ2-7; cdr3_nt: TGTGCCAGCAGCTTAGCCACAGTCTCCTACGAGCAGTACTTC; cdr3_aa: CASSLATVSYEQYF